The clone carrying this T cell receptor beta chain was seen a few times. What it recognizes is unknown. With a J-beta primer mix and a sample-barcoded 5' primer, a second PCR ran roughly 7 to 11 cycles. Each CDR3 protein gets one entry after TCRdb re-called the 5' RACE reads with MiXCR. The sample carries hundreds of thousands of distinct CDR3 sequences, roughly 53% recorded once. V lost 6 bases to trimming and J lost 5 bases, with 13 bases between them. The CDR3 covers 13 residues. Germline V gene lookup returns CDR1 SGHAT and CDR2 FQDESV (reference sequence). The source of the sample is a study of blood T cells in healthy people across ages. Study-level results: Naive T cell percentage and TCR beta diversity correlated strongly. Investigators treated diversity estimates from one million T cells as underestimates. Among long-lived donors, naive CD4+ cells were more numerous and diversity higher than in aged donors.

Material: blood. The chain recombines TRBV11-1 with TRBJ1-1, with D unclear. The sequence was collected from a man in his fifties or sixties in good health. This chain's CDR3 is CASRLRRWTEAFF. The CDR3 region has the DNA TGTGCCAGCAGGTTACGAAGATGGACTGAAGCTTTCTTT.